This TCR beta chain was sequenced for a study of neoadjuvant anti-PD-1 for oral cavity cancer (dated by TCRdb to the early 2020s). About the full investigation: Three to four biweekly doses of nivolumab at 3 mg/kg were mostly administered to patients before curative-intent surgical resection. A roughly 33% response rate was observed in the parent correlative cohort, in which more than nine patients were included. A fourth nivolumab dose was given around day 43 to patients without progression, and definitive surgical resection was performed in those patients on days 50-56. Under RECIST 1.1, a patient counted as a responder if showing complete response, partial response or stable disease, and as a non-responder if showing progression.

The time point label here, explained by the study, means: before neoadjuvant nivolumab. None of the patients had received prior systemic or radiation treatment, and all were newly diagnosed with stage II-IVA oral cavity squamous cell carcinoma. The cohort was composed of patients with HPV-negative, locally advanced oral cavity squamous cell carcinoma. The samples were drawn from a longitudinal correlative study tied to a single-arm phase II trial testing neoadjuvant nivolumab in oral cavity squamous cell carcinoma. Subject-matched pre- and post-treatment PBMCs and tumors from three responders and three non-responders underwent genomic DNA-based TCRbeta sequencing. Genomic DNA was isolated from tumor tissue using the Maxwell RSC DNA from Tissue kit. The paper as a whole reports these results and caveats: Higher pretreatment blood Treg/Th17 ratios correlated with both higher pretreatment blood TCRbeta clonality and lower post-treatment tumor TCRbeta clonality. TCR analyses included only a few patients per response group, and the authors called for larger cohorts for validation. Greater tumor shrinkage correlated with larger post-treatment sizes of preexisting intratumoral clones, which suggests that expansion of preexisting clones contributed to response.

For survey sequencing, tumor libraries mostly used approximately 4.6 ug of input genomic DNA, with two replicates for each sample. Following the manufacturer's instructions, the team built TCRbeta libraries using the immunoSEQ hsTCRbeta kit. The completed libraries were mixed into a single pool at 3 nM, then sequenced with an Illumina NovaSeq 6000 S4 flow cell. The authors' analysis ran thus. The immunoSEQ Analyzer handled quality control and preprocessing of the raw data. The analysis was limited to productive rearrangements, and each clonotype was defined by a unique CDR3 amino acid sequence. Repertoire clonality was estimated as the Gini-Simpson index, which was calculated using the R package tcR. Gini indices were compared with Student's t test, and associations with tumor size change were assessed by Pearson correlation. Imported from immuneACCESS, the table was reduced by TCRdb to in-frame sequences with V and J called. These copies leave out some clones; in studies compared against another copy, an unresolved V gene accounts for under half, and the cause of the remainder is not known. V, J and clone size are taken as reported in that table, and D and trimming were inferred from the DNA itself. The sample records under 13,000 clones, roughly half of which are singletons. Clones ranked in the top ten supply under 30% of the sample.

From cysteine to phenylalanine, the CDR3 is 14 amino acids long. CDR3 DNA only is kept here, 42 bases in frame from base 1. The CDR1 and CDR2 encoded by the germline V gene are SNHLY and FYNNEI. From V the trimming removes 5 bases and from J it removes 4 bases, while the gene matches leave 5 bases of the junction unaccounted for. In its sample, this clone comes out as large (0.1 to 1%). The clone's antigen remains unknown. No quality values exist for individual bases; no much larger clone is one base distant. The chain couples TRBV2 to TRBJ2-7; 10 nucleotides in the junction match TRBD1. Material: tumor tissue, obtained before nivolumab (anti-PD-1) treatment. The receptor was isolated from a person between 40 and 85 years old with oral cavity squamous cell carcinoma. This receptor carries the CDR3 CASSRQGALYEQYF. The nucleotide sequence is TGTGCCAGCAGTCGACAGGGGGCTTTATACGAGCAGTACTTC.